Following are 4 T cell receptor beta chains from one sample sequenced in a study of CD8 T cells in ankylosing spondylitis. Study findings and constraints: Ankylosing spondylitis blood appeared to be characterized by a TCR beta motif of 8 or 9 highly homologous variants.

TCRdb recomputed calls from the 5' RACE reads with MiXCR, one row per CDR3 protein. The sample lists about 420,000 distinct CDR3 sequences; under 25% were seen once. No antigens are known for them. Sequencing was done on a sample of blood, either unsorted or a sorted T cell fraction (not recorded which). Receptors were obtained from a male donor with ankylosing spondylitis.

The chain combines TRBV6-5 with TRBJ1-3; unclear D gene. CDR3 length: 11 residues. Germline CDR1 is MNHEY and CDR2 is SVGAGI. V was shortened by 2 bases and J by 4 bases, with 0 bases between the two germline ends. The CDR3 DNA follows: TGTGCCAGCAGTTACGGAAACACCATATATTTT. It is translated as CASSYGNTIYF.

This clonotype was recorded a few times. This may arise from a read error, as a much more abundant clone is one base away. The chain recombines TRBV11-3 with TRBJ2-2, with D tentatively TRBD2 (5 bases). CDR1 SGHNT and CDR2 YENEEA come from the germline V gene. V was shortened by 6 bases and J by 4 bases, with 6 bases between the two germline ends. CDR3 size: 12 residues. DNA for the CDR3: TGTGCCAGCAGAGCGGTCACCGGGGAGCTGTTTTTT. Protein product: CASRAVTGELFF.

The chain joins TRBV11-2 to TRBJ2-5, with TRBD2 identical over 7 bases. The CDR3 covers 14 residues. The germline V gene encodes CDR1 SGHAT and CDR2 FQNNGV. V trimming: 2 bases; J trimming: 5 bases; junction bases outside the gene matches: 5. CDR3 sequence reads: CASSLSGGTETQYF. In nucleotides, the CDR3 is TGTGCCAGCAGCTTATCGGGAGGTACGGAGACCCAGTACTTC.

The rearrangement links TRBV7-9 to TRBJ1-6; no clear D. CDR1 is SEHNR and CDR2 is FQNEAQ in the germline V gene (reference sequence). Trimming removed 5 bases from V and 9 bases from J, with 14 bases in between. The CDR3 covers 14 residues. This CDR3 is CASSAGTVASPLHF. DNA of the CDR3: TGTGCCAGCAGCGCCGGAACAGTTGCTTCACCCCTCCACTTT.